A single sample is the source of the 18 T cell receptor beta chains below, sequenced in a study of blood T cell repertoires in COVID-19. Data came from immunoSEQ multiplex PCR; TCRdb stores just in-frame clones and leaves some out. The sample comprises under 40,000 clones, 85% to 95% of which are singletons, and over 4% rests with the top ten. The sequenced sample consisted of peripheral blood. The receptors were sampled from a human donor with active COVID-19. The donor label of this sample is uncertain.

This clone was picked up one time. The CDR3 DNA reads TGTGCCAGCAGCGAGGGGGACAGGGCTAACTATGGCTACACCTTC. Translated, it gives CASSEGDRANYGYTF. The chain combines TRBV9 with TRBJ1-2; 9 bases match TRBD1. V lost 3 bases and J lost 0; bases outside the gene matches: 3. The CDR3 loop spans 15 amino acids. CDR1 is SGDLS, CDR2 YYNGEE, per germline.

CDR3 protein: CATGAGSTDTQYF. CDR3 coding DNA: TGTGCCACGGGTGCGGGAAGTACAGATACGCAGTATTTT. The chain has TRBV19 and TRBJ2-3, with D maybe TRBD2 (6 bases). Trimming removed 10 bases from V and 3 bases from J, with 14 bases in between. Germline CDR1 reads LNHDA; CDR2 reads SQIVND (reference sequence). CDR3 length: 13 residues.

This chain joins TRBV6-2 or TRBV6-3 and TRBJ2-5; 7 nucleotides line up with TRBD2. The CDR3 is 16 amino acids. The J segment lost 2 bases and the V segment lost 6 bases, leaving 12 bases of the junction unmatched. Germline V gene lookup returns CDR1 MNHEY and CDR2 SVGEGT. CDR3 bases: TGTGCCAGCAGCTCATACTCTTCTAGCGGACAAGAGACCCAGTACTTC. Its protein product is CASSSYSSSGQETQYF.

The chain combines TRBV28 with TRBJ1-2, with a possible D match to TRBD1 (6 bases). From germline, CDR1 is MDHEN and CDR2 SYDVKM. The CDR3 length is 15 residues. V lost 5 bases and J 3 bases, leaving 16 bases between the germline ends. The CDR3 spells CASSLNGGADYGYTF. The CDR3 DNA reads TGTGCCAGCAGTCTGAACGGGGGGGCGGACTATGGCTACACCTTC.

The chain recombines TRBV3-1 (or the pseudogene TRBV3-2) with TRBJ2-5, with D tentatively TRBD2 (6 bases). V shed 7 bases and J shed 2 bases, with 11 bases lying between them. CDR3 length: 13 residues. Germline values: CDR1 LGHDT, CDR2 YNNKEL (reference sequence). CDR3 nucleotide sequence: TGTGCCAGCACCAAAGGGACTCAAGAGACCCAGTACTTC. It encodes CASTKGTQETQYF.

The chain has TRBV28 and TRBJ2-7; no definite D call. The germline V gene has CDR1 MDHEN and CDR2 SYDVKM. Trimming cost V 2 bases and J 5 bases, with 13 bases left between them. The CDR3 is 14 amino acids. The CDR3 sequence: CASSLDPGFNEQYF. In DNA, the CDR3 is TGTGCCAGCAGTTTAGACCCGGGTTTCAACGAGCAGTACTTC.

This chain links TRBV6-5 with TRBJ2-7; 8 positions agree with TRBD1. Germline CDR1 MNHEY, CDR2 SVGAGI. This CDR3 has 15 residues. V shed 7 bases, J shed 3 bases, and the junction held 11 bases outside the gene matches. This chain's CDR3 is CASNPAGGSNYEQYF. For the CDR3, the DNA is TGTGCCAGCAATCCCGCAGGGGGCTCGAACTACGAGCAGTACTTC.

This chain joins TRBV19 and TRBJ2-7; D possibly corresponds to TRBD2 (5 bases). V lost 5 bases to trimming and J lost 3 bases, with 14 bases between them. Per germline, CDR1 LNHDA and CDR2 SQIVND (reference sequence). This CDR3 comprises 14 residues. CDR3 DNA sequence: TGTGCCAGTAGTCGGGGATCGGCGGACTACGAGCAGTACTTC. Protein product: CASSRGSADYEQYF.

The chain recombines TRBV4-3 with TRBJ1-2; 9 nucleotides align to TRBD1. Trimming at V came to 2 bases and at J to 5 bases, leaving 15 bases not matched to a gene. The CDR3 is made up of 18 amino acids. Per the germline V gene, CDR1 is LGHNA and CDR2 is YSLEER. In DNA, the CDR3 is TGCGCCAGCAGCCAACAAGGGAGGGGACAGGGCTATTGGTATGGCTACACCTTC. This sequence encodes CASSQQGRGQGYWYGYTF.

This sequence joins TRBV6-5 and TRBJ1-6; TRBD1 might be the D (6 bases). This CDR3 is built from 16 residues. The germline CDR1 and CDR2 sequences are MNHEY and SVGAGI. Trimming cost V 2 bases and J 6 bases, with 14 bases left between them. The CDR3 is CASSYGGLGANSPLHF. The CDR3 nucleotides read TGTGCCAGCAGTTACGGGGGCCTGGGGGCTAATTCACCCCTCCACTTT.

The rearrangement links TRBV10-2 to TRBJ2-5; 9 nucleotides agree with TRBD1. The CDR3 loop spans 17 amino acids. Germline V gene lookup returns CDR1 WSHSY and CDR2 SAAADI. V trimming: 4 bases; J trimming: 3 bases; junction bases outside the gene matches: 12. CDR3 loop: CASSGVGTGRKEETQYF. The CDR3 DNA follows: TGCGCCAGCAGTGGGGTAGGGACAGGGAGGAAGGAAGAGACCCAGTACTTC.

The V and J genes are TRBV3-1 (or the pseudogene TRBV3-2) and TRBJ1-2; TRBD1 is a possible D gene (5 bases). Germline V lookup: CDR1 LGHDT, CDR2 YNNKEL (reference sequence). This CDR3 has 13 amino acids. Trimming took 1 base from V and 6 from J, leaving 9 bases between them. CDR3 bases: TGTGCCAGCAGCCAAGGTCAGGGCGATGGCTACACCTTC. It specifies CASSQGQGDGYTF.

The chain is built from TRBV11-3 and TRBJ2-7; the D is unclear. The CDR3 runs to 12 residues. V was shortened by 3 bases and J by 3 bases, with 6 bases between the two germline ends. In germline, CDR1 is SGHNT, CDR2 YENEEA. The CDR3 is CASSLADYEQYF. The CDR3, as DNA: TGTGCCAGCAGCTTGGCAGACTACGAGCAGTACTTC.

The chain recombines TRBV5-1 with TRBJ2-1; possibly TRBD2 for D (6 bases). The germline V gene has CDR1 SGHRS and CDR2 YFSETQ. The ends were cut back, 0 bases at V and 1 base at J, with 8 bases in the middle. This CDR3 has 15 amino acids. In DNA form, the CDR3 reads TGCGCCAGCAGCTTGGACGGGGGTTCCTACAATGAGCAGTTCTTC. Amino acids: CASSLDGGSYNEQFF.

The chain recombines TRBV10-3 with TRBJ1-1; D is uncertain. V lost 4 bases, J lost 4 bases, and 19 bases lay in between. CDR3 size: 16 residues. Germline V CDR1 and CDR2: ENHRY, SYGVKD. CDR3 nucleotides: TGTGCCATCAGTGCCAAAATTCTCATGGGCAGCACTGAAGCTTTCTTT. Translating gives CAISAKILMGSTEAFF.

This clone was recorded only once. CDR3 sequence reads: CASSLVGTSIGEQYF. CDR3 nucleotide sequence: TGTGCCAGCAGCTTAGTGGGGACTAGTATAGGCGAGCAGTACTTC. The chain carries TRBV7-2 and TRBJ2-7, with 8 nucleotides matching TRBD2. V was pared by 1 base and J by 6 bases, with 8 bases of the junction left unmatched. This CDR3 spans 15 amino acids. The germline V gene encodes CDR1 SGHTA and CDR2 FQGNSA. The complete variable domain, with remaining parts taken from reference TRBV7-2 and TRBJ2-7, reads GAGVSQSPSNKVTEKGKDVELRCDPISGHTALYWYRQSLGQGLEFLIYFQGNSAPDKSGLPSDRFSAERTGGSVSTLTIQRTQQEDSAVYLCASSLVGTSIGEQYFGPGTRLTVT.

The chain joins TRBV5-1 to TRBJ2-2; 13 bases match TRBD2. Germline V gene sequence: CDR1 SGHRS, CDR2 YFSETQ. V gave up 8 bases and J gave up 6 bases; unmatched junction bases: 1. The CDR3 sequence is 13 residues long. Here the CDR3 reads CASGLAGAGELFF. DNA for the CDR3: TGCGCCAGTGGACTAGCGGGGGCCGGGGAGCTGTTTTTT.

The chain recombines TRBV6-5 with TRBJ1-5; 8 bases match TRBD1. This CDR3 is 13 amino acids long. CDR1 is MNHEY, CDR2 SVGAGI, per germline. J was trimmed by 7 bases and V by 4 bases; bases with no gene match: 3. The CDR3 DNA sequence: TGTGCCAGCAGTTCGGACAGGGAACAGCCCCAGCATTTT. Translation gives CASSSDREQPQHF.